One sample yielded the 9 T cell receptor beta chains listed below, sequenced in a study of cytomegalovirus exposure and HLA in healthy donors (dated by TCRdb to 2016 to 2017). Libraries were made using the immunoSEQ multiplex PCR assay. The multiplex PCR relied on a mix of 60 forward primers for TCR Vbeta segments and 13 reverse primers for TCR Jbeta segments. Sourced from immuneACCESS, this table was stored by TCRdb with only in-frame sequences that have V and J called. A share of the clones is absent; for the studies checked, an unresolved V gene accounts for under half, and the remainder has no known explanation. This sample lists roughly 100,000 clones; 79% were detected once. Around 3% of the sample rests with the top ten. The sequenced sample was PBMCs. These receptors were obtained from a male donor in good health and CMV-seropositive.

This rearrangement joins TRBV13 to TRBJ2-1; the match to TRBD1 covers 8 bases. Trimming took 4 bases from V and 9 from J; bases not matched to a gene: 8. Germline CDR1 PRHDT, CDR2 FYEKMQ (reference sequence). The CDR3 totals 14 residues. CDR3 DNA sequence: TGTGCCAGCAGCTCAGACCAGGGGGCGGCTGAGCAGTTCTTC. The encoded protein is CASSSDQGAAEQFF.

This clone came up once. V usage is TRBV7-8 and J usage is TRBJ2-4, with D possibly matching TRBD2 (6 bases). Germline loops: CDR1 SGHVS, CDR2 FQNEAQ. V lost 2 bases, J lost 6 bases, and 14 bases lay in between. This CDR3 comprises 15 residues. In DNA, the CDR3 is TGTGCCAGCAGCTTAATGGCCACGGAGGGAAACATTCAGTACTTC. Protein product: CASSLMATEGNIQYF.

V usage is TRBV5-1 and J usage is TRBJ2-3; 8 nucleotides align to TRBD2. Per the germline V gene, CDR1 is SGHRS and CDR2 is YFSETQ. V shed 2 bases and J 1 base; nucleotides not matched to a gene: 3. The CDR3 extends over 15 amino acids. CDR3 DNA sequence: TGCGCCAGCAGCTTTAGCGGGGCTCGCACAGATACGCAGTATTTT. Encoded protein: CASSFSGARTDTQYF. Full variable domain (rest looked up from reference TRBV5-1 and TRBJ2-3): KAGVTQTPRYLIKTRGQQVTLSCSPISGHRSVSWYQQTPGQGLQFLFEYFSETQRNKGNFPGRFSGRQFSNSRSEMNVSTLELGDSALYLCASSFSGARTDTQYFGPGTRLTVL.

The rearrangement uses TRBV7-2 and TRBJ2-7, with D possibly TRBD1 on 5 matching bases. Germline V gene data show CDR1 as SGHTA and CDR2 as FQGNSA. CDR3 length: 12 residues. Trimming took 5 bases from V and 8 from J, leaving 13 bases between them. The CDR3 is CASSNTGAKQYF. CDR3 bases: TGTGCCAGCAGCAACACAGGAGCCAAGCAGTACTTC.

Here the CDR3 reads CASSALQGSQPQHF. The CDR3 DNA is TGTGCCAGTAGTGCACTACAGGGAAGTCAGCCCCAGCATTTT. The chain uses TRBV19 and TRBJ1-5; D possibly corresponds to TRBD1 (6 bases). CDR1 and CDR2 from the germline V gene are LNHDA and SQIVND (reference sequence). The CDR3 is 14 amino acids. V was trimmed by 5 bases and J by 6 bases, leaving 14 bases between them.

This chain uses TRBV5-1 with TRBJ1-1, with 8 nucleotides matching TRBD1. The CDR3 runs to 15 residues. The germline V gene has CDR1 SGHRS and CDR2 YFSETQ. The V gene end was trimmed by 2 bases and the J gene end by 5 bases; junction bases not matched to a gene: 8. CDR3 in DNA: TGCGCCAGCAGCTTAAACGGACAGGGAGGGACTGAAGCTTTCTTT. It translates to CASSLNGQGGTEAFF.

The CDR3: CASSLAVDRGREQYF. Here the CDR3 DNA reads TGCGCCAGCAGCTTGGCCGTGGACAGGGGACGCGAGCAGTACTTC. The V and J genes are TRBV5-1 and TRBJ2-7; the match to TRBD1 covers 9 bases. CDR3 length: 15 amino acids. The V gene's germline CDR1 is SGHRS and CDR2 YFSETQ. V shed 0 bases, J shed 6 bases, and the junction held 7 bases outside the gene matches. Full variable domain (outside the CDR3, taken from reference TRBV5-1 and TRBJ2-7): KAGVTQTPRYLIKTRGQQVTLSCSPISGHRSVSWYQQTPGQGLQFLFEYFSETQRNKGNFPGRFSGRQFSNSRSEMNVSTLELGDSALYLCASSLAVDRGREQYFGPGTRLTVT.

This clone turned up a few times. The V call is TRBV7-8, the J call TRBJ1-2; TRBD1 might be the D (5 bases). From germline, CDR1 is SGHVS and CDR2 FQNEAQ. V lost 7 bases, J lost 3 bases, and 15 bases lay in between. The CDR3 totals 14 residues. The CDR3 nucleotides read TGTGCCAGCACCGTAGGCGGGGCAGACTATGGCTACACCTTC. This codes for CASTVGGADYGYTF.

The V call is TRBV7-9, the J call TRBJ1-1, with 8 bases fitting TRBD1. With V trimmed by 6 bases and J by 2 bases, 5 bases remained unmatched. The CDR3 runs 14 residues. CDR1 is SEHNR, CDR2 FQNEAQ, per germline (reference sequence). CDR3 residues: CASSSGQGNTEAFF. Written as DNA, the CDR3 is TGTGCCAGCAGTTCCGGACAGGGCAACACTGAAGCTTTCTTT.